One and the same sample provided the 5 T cell receptor beta chains below, sequenced in a study of T-cell memory formation after mild COVID-19. TCRdb recomputed calls from the 5' RACE reads with MiXCR, one row per CDR3 protein. This sample has about 110,000 distinct CDR3 sequences, with around 11% found just once. Sequenced material: PBMCs or a T cell subset sorted from them (not recorded which). Receptors originate from an adult woman who had mild COVID-19 (a few samples of this study predate the infection). Cell type and time point are not known.

This chain links TRBV20-1 with TRBJ2-7; D possibly corresponds to TRBD1 (6 bases). The CDR3 runs to 12 residues. Germline loops: CDR1 DFQATT, CDR2 SNEGSKA (reference sequence). V shed 6 bases and J shed 2 bases, with 11 bases lying between them. The CDR3 region is CSAVRGTYEQYF. The CDR3 DNA reads as TGCAGTGCAGTCAGGGGTACCTACGAGCAGTACTTC.

This clonotype has more than one count but fewer than ten. The chain combines TRBV15 with TRBJ2-3, with unresolved D. Germline CDR1 is LNHNV and CDR2 is YYDKDF (reference sequence). V was trimmed by 0 bases and J by 2 bases, leaving 12 bases between them. The CDR3 has 16 residues. The CDR3 nucleotides read TGTGCCACCAGCAGAGATTGGGCAGGACCCACAGATACGCAGTATTTT. This gives the protein CATSRDWAGPTDTQYF.

The chain carries TRBV7-6 and TRBJ2-5; D gene ambiguous. The CDR3 contains 12 residues. V lost 6 bases and J lost 9, with 14 bases in between. CDR1 and CDR2 from the germline V gene are SGHVS and FNYEAQ. CDR3 bases: TGTGCCAGCAGTTCCGAACGGGCGTCCCAGTACTTC. It codes for CASSSERASQYF.

This clonotype has just a few counts. The chain recombines TRBV7-9 with TRBJ1-2; 7 nucleotides line up with TRBD1. The V gene end was trimmed by 1 base and the J gene end by 8 bases; junction bases not matched to a gene: 10. The CDR3 is 15 residues long. CDR1 and CDR2 from the germline V gene are SEHNR and FQNEAQ (reference sequence). The CDR3 DNA follows: TGTGCCAGCAGCTTAGTAGGCGGGACAGCTGAGGGCTACACCTTC. Translation gives CASSLVGGTAEGYTF.

This clonotype has just a few counts. This chain connects TRBV11-1 to TRBJ2-1; 8 nucleotides line up with TRBD1. The V gene end was trimmed by 4 bases and the J gene end by 6 bases; junction bases not matched to a gene: 14. The germline gives CDR1 SGHAT, CDR2 FQDESV (reference sequence). The CDR3 loop spans 17 amino acids. The CDR3 loop is CASSSTPFRDRSNEQFF. Here the CDR3 DNA reads TGTGCCAGCAGCTCCACACCCTTCCGGGACAGGAGCAATGAGCAGTTCTTC.